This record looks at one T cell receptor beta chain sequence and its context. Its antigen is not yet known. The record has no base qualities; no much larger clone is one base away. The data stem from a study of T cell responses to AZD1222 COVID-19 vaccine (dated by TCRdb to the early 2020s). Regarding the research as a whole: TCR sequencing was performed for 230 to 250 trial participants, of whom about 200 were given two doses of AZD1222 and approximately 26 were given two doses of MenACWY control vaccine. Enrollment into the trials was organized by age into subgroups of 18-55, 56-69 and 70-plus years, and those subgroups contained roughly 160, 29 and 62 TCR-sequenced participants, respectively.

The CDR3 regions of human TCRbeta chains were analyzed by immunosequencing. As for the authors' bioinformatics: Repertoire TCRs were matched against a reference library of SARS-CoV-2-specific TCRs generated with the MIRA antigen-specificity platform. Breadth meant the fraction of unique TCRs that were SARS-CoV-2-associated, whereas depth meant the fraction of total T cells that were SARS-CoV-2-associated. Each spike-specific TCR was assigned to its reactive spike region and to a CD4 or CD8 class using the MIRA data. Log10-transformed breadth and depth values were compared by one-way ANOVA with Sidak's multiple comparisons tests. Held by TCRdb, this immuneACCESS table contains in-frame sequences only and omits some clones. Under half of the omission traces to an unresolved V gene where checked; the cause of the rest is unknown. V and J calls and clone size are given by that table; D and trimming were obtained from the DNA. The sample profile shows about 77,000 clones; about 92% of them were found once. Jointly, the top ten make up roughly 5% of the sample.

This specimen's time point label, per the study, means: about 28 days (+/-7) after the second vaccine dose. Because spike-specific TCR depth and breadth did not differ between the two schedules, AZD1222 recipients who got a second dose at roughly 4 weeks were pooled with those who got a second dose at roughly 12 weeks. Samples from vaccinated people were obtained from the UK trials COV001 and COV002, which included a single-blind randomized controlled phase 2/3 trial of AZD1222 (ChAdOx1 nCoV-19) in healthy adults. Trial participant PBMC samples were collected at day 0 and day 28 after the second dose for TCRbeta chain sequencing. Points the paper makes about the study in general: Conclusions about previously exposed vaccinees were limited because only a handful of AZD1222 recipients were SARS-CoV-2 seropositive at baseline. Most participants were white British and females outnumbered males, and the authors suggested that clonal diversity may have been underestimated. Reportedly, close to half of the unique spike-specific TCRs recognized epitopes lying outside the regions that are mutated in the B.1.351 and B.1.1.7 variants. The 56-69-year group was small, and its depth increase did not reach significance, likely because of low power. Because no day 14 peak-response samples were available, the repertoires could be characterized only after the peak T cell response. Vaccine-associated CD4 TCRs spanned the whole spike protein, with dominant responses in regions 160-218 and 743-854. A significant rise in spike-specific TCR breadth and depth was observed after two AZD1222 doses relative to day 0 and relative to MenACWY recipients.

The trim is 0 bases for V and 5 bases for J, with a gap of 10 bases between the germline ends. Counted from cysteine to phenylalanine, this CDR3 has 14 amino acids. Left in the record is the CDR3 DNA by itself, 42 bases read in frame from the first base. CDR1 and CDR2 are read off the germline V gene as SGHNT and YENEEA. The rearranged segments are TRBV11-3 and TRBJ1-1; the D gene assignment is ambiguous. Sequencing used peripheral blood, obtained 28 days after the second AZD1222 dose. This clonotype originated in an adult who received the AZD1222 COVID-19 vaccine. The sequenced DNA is TGTGCCAGCAGCTTAGAAGGCACCGTAACTGAAGCTTTCTTT. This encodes CASSLEGTVTEAFF. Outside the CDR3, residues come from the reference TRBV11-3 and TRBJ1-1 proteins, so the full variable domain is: EAGVVQSPRYKIIEKKQPVAFWCNPISGHNTLYWYLQNLGQGPELLIRYENEEAVDDSQLPKDRFSAERLKGVDSTLKIQPAELGDSAVYLCASSLEGTVTEAFFGQGTRLTVV.